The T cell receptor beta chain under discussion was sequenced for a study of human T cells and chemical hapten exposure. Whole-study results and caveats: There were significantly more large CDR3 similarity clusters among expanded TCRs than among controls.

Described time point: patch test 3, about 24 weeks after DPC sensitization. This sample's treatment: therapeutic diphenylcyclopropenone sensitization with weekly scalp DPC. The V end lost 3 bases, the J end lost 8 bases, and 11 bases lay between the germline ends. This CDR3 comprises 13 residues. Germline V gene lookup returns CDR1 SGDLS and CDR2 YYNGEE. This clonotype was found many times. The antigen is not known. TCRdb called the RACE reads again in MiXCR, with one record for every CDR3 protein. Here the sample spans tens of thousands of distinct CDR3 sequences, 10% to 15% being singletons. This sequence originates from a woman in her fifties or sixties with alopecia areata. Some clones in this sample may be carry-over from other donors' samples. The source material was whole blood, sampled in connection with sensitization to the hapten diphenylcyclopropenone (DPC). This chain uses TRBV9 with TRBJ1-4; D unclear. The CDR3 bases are TGTGCCAGCAGCGAAGGAAACGAGGAAAAACTGTTTTTT. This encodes CASSEGNEEKLFF.